The 22 T cell receptor beta chains below were found in one sample sequenced in a study of early T cells in non-severe SARS-CoV-2 infection. TCRdb reanalysed the 5' RACE reads using MiXCR and keeps one entry per CDR3 protein. The table lists approximately 90,000 distinct CDR3 sequences, around 17% of them singletons. The sequencing used whole blood, collected at baseline. These TCRs come from an adult who was a healthcare worker with PCR-confirmed SARS-CoV-2 infection or an uninfected control (not recorded which).

The chain has TRBV20-1 and TRBJ1-6, with 8 bases matching TRBD1. J lost 7 bases, V lost 4 bases, and 3 bases had no gene match. This CDR3 contains 13 residues. Germline V CDR1 and CDR2: DFQATT, SNEGSKA (reference sequence). The CDR3 sequence is CSATDRENSPLHF. CDR3 DNA sequence: TGCAGTGCTACGGACAGGGAAAATTCACCCCTCCACTTT.

At least ten counts were recorded for this clonotype. This chain links TRBV28 with TRBJ1-5; a weak D match, TRBD1 (6 bases). This CDR3 has 14 amino acids. The V gene's germline CDR1 is MDHEN and CDR2 SYDVKM. Trimming removed 8 bases at V and 6 bases at J, with 17 bases between. CDR3 loop: CASYGVGAVQPQHF. The CDR3 DNA follows: TGTGCCAGCTACGGTGTGGGGGCGGTTCAGCCCCAGCATTTT.

The chain recombines TRBV7-9 with TRBJ2-5; 8 bases are a match to TRBD1. The V and J ends lost 7 bases and 3 bases, in that order; junction bases with no gene match: 1. The CDR3 totals 12 residues. Germline assignment: CDR1 SEHNR and CDR2 FQNEAQ (reference sequence). CDR3 in DNA: TGTGCCAGCAAACAGGGGGAAGAGACCCAGTACTTC. Translated, it gives CASKQGEETQYF.

The chain recombines TRBV29-1 with TRBJ1-1, with a tentative D call TRBD1 (5 bases). V shed 6 bases and J shed 0 bases, with 11 bases lying between them. The CDR3 length is 13 residues. The V gene's germline CDR1 is SQVTM and CDR2 ANQGSEA. The CDR3 is CSVGRTLNTEAFF. DNA for the CDR3: TGCAGCGTGGGGCGGACCCTGAACACTGAAGCTTTCTTT.

The chain recombines TRBV20-1 with TRBJ2-3, with D perhaps TRBD2 (5 bases). The CDR3 covers 15 residues. Trimming stripped 4 bases from V and 5 bases from J, with 19 bases between. Germline loops: CDR1 DFQATT, CDR2 SNEGSKA (reference sequence). The CDR3 sequence: CSAISYRSVQDTQYF. Here the CDR3 DNA reads TGCAGTGCTATTTCGTACCGTAGCGTCCAAGATACGCAGTATTTT.

This clonotype was counted at least ten times. The rearrangement links TRBV5-5 to TRBJ2-1; the D gene could be TRBD1 or TRBD2 (5 bases each). The length of the CDR3 is 15 residues. Per germline, CDR1 SGHKS and CDR2 YYEKEE (reference sequence). Trimming removed 3 bases at V and 2 bases at J, with 12 bases between. CDR3: CASSSRDPPYNEQFF. CDR3 DNA: TGTGCCAGCAGCTCCCGGGACCCTCCCTACAATGAGCAGTTCTTC.

This clonotype was detected only a few times. The chain employs TRBV7-6 and TRBJ2-7; D gene unclear. V shed 1 base and J shed 0 bases, with 7 bases lying between them. This CDR3 has 14 amino acids. CDR1 is SGHVS and CDR2 is FNYEAQ in the germline V gene. CDR3: CASSLEADSYEQYF. The CDR3 DNA sequence: TGTGCCAGCAGCTTAGAGGCGGACTCCTACGAGCAGTACTTC. Complete variable domain (other parts from reference TRBV7-6 and TRBJ2-7): GAGVSQSPRYKVTKRGQDVALRCDPISGHVSLYWYRQALGQGPEFLTYFNYEAQQDKSGLPNDRFSAERPEGSISTLTIQRTEQRDSAMYRCASSLEADSYEQYFGPGTRLTVT.

Here the CDR3 DNA reads TGTGCCAGCTCACCTTCCGGGACTAAAGAGACCCAGTACTTC. It codes for CASSPSGTKETQYF. The J gene is TRBJ2-5, the V gene TRBV18; 7 bases fit TRBD2. Unmatched junction bases numbered 4, after V lost 3 bases and J lost 3 bases. Germline CDR1 KGHSH, CDR2 LQKENI. The CDR3 length is 14 residues. The full variable domain, in which reference TRBV18 and TRBJ2-5 provide the parts outside the CDR3, is NAGVMQNPRHLVRRRGQEARLRCSPMKGHSHVYWYRQLPEEGLKFMVYLQKENIIDESGMPKERFSAEFPKEGPSILRIQQVVRGDSAAYFCASSPSGTKETQYFGPGTRLLVL.

The genes are TRBV9 and TRBJ2-1; 7 bases match TRBD1. V lost 3 bases to trimming and J lost 6 bases; unmatched junction nucleotides: 0. This CDR3 is 12 amino acids long. CDR1 is SGDLS, CDR2 YYNGEE, per germline. The CDR3 is CASSDRGNEQFF. CDR3 in DNA: TGTGCCAGCAGCGACAGGGGCAATGAGCAGTTCTTC.

This chain's CDR3 is CASSPTGGWETQYF. The CDR3 nucleotides are TGTGCCAGCAGCCCAACGGGGGGATGGGAGACCCAGTACTTC. The rearrangement links TRBV7-9 to TRBJ2-5; 7 nucleotides line up with TRBD2. The CDR3 has 14 amino acids. Trimming at V came to 5 bases and at J to 5 bases, leaving 8 bases not matched to a gene. Germline CDR1 SEHNR, CDR2 FQNEAQ (reference sequence).

This clonotype was seen a few times. V is TRBV6-5 and J is TRBJ2-1; D perhaps matches TRBD2 (6 bases). From germline, CDR1 is MNHEY and CDR2 SVGAGI. The CDR3 consists of 14 residues. V lost 0 bases and J 4 bases, leaving 7 bases between the germline ends. The CDR3 loop is CASSYSAGYNEQFF. In nucleotides, the CDR3 is TGTGCCAGCAGTTACTCAGCGGGTTACAATGAGCAGTTCTTC.

CDR3: CAIRDSGTSDEQYF. The CDR3 DNA sequence: TGTGCCATCAGGGATAGCGGGACGTCGGACGAGCAGTACTTC. The chain has TRBV10-3 and TRBJ2-7; 8 bases are a match to TRBD2. Germline-derived CDR1 and CDR2 are ENHRY and SYGVKD. After removal of 6 bases from V and 5 bases from J, the junction contained 9 bases not matched to a gene. The CDR3 length is 14 residues.

The V and J genes are TRBV5-5 and TRBJ2-5, with 7 bases that match TRBD1. Germline V gene sequence: CDR1 SGHKS, CDR2 YYEKEE (reference sequence). Unmatched junction bases numbered 5, after V lost 4 bases and J lost 2 bases. The CDR3 totals 14 residues. CDR3 coding DNA: TGTGCCAGCAGCATACCGGGACAGCAAGAGACCCAGTACTTC. Translation: CASSIPGQQETQYF.

This clonotype occurred many times. The V gene is TRBV5-5, the J gene TRBJ1-1, with D perhaps matching TRBD1 (5 bases). Germline values: CDR1 SGHKS, CDR2 YYEKEE (reference sequence). The CDR3 spans 17 residues. Trimming stripped 4 bases from V and 0 bases from J, with 19 bases between. CDR3 amino acids: CASSTDRQRLMNTEAFF. The DNA for the CDR3 is TGTGCCAGCAGCACCGACCGACAGCGCTTAATGAACACTGAAGCTTTCTTT.

In its sample, this clonotype was seen a few times. The J gene is TRBJ2-7, the V gene TRBV12-3 or TRBV12-4, with D perhaps TRBD2 (5 bases). V was trimmed by 2 bases and J by 3 bases, leaving 17 bases between them. This CDR3 is 16 amino acids long. CDR3 protein: CASSLWGVYGFYEQYF. The CDR3 nucleotides are TGTGCCAGCAGTTTATGGGGAGTTTATGGATTCTACGAGCAGTACTTC.

CDR3 protein: CASSLLDTLSYEQYF. CDR3 bases: TGTGCCAGCAGCTTATTAGACACTTTATCCTACGAGCAGTACTTC. The V call is TRBV11-2, the J call TRBJ2-7; the D is unclear. The germline CDR1 and CDR2 sequences are SGHAT and FQNNGV. With 2 bases removed from V and 1 base from J, the gap between germline ends came to 12 bases. CDR3 length: 15 amino acids.

A few counts support this clonotype. This chain joins TRBV2 and TRBJ2-1, with a weak D call TRBD1 (5 bases). The length of the CDR3 is 15 residues. Germline V lookup: CDR1 SNHLY, CDR2 FYNNEI. V lost 6 bases and J lost 4, with 16 bases in between. The CDR3 DNA sequence: TGTGCCAGCAGGTACGAGGCAGGGTTGTACAATGAGCAGTTCTTC. The encoded protein is CASRYEAGLYNEQFF.

There are a few counts of this clonotype. This CDR3 is CASSYSSGGTDTQYF. CDR3 nucleotide sequence: TGTGCCAGCAGTTACTCTAGCGGGGGGACAGATACGCAGTATTTT. The gene calls are TRBV6-6 and TRBJ2-3; 10 bases are shared with TRBD2. The CDR3 consists of 15 residues. Per the germline V gene, CDR1 is MNHNY and CDR2 is SVGAGI (reference sequence). Unmatched junction bases numbered 0, after V lost 0 bases and J lost 3 bases.

This clonotype came up a few times. The rearrangement links TRBV20-1 to TRBJ1-4; D gene uncertain. The CDR3 totals 14 residues. Germline V gene data show CDR1 as DFQATT and CDR2 as SNEGSKA (reference sequence). The germline V and J ends were trimmed by 4 bases and 3 bases, with 12 bases remaining between them. This CDR3 is CSAIPAPSNEKLFF. CDR3 sequence (DNA): TGCAGTGCTATCCCCGCACCCTCTAATGAAAAACTGTTTTTT.

There are a few counts of this clonotype. V usage is TRBV11-2 and J usage is TRBJ1-5, with 8 nucleotides matching TRBD1. Germline assignment: CDR1 SGHAT and CDR2 FQNNGV. CDR3 length: 15 amino acids. Trimming cost V 7 bases and J 0 bases; bases outside gene matches: 5. The CDR3: CASTSDRVSNQPQHF. The CDR3 DNA reads TGTGCCAGCACTTCGGACAGGGTTAGCAATCAGCCCCAGCATTTT.

This clonotype occurred many times. V usage is TRBV25-1 and J usage is TRBJ1-3, with a weak D call TRBD1 (5 bases). Germline V gene data show CDR1 as MGHDK and CDR2 as SYGVNS. The CDR3 is 12 amino acids. Trimming stripped 10 bases from V and 5 bases from J, with 12 bases between. This CDR3 is CATKTDRNTIYF. As DNA, the CDR3 is TGTGCCACAAAGACAGATAGAAACACCATATATTTT.

V is TRBV7-9 and J is TRBJ2-3; the match to TRBD2 covers 12 bases. Germline CDR1 SEHNR, CDR2 FQNEAQ (reference sequence). This CDR3 has 17 residues. After removal of 2 bases from V and 3 bases from J, the junction contained 6 bases not matched to a gene. CDR3 DNA: TGTGCCAGCAGCTTATGGGCTAGCGGGAGGGAAACAGATACGCAGTATTTT. It encodes CASSLWASGRETDTQYF.